This T cell receptor beta chain appears in the sequencing data of a study of Ad26.COV2.S vaccination and SARS-CoV-2 variants. Across the whole study: Among those in the COV1001 Ad26.COV2.S trial arm was the donor.

The CDR3 loop spans 17 amino acids. The germline V gene has CDR1 LGHDT and CDR2 YNNKEL (reference sequence). Trimming took off 0 bases at V and 4 bases at J, with 18 bases between the two ends. Some clones are missing from TCRdb's copy, which holds only in-frame ones; the method was immunoSEQ multiplex PCR. This sample has roughly 320,000 clones, with roughly 84% found just once. The treatment was: roughly 19 received Ad26.COV2.S at low or high dose, single or two shots; about 5 received placebo; per-sample allocation not given. Material that was analyzed had been drawn on day 63 after the first vaccine or placebo injection. As its vector, the vaccine had Ad26, which expressed Wuhan-strain SARS-CoV-2 spike. Points from the study as a whole: After vaccination, substantial breadth of spike-specific CD8+ and CD4+ responses was reported.

Comment on this clone: No antigen is known for it.

The genes are TRBV3-1 (or the pseudogene TRBV3-2) and TRBJ2-5; D may be TRBD1 (6 bases). The sequencing here drew on peripheral blood, taken in a trial of Ad26.COV2.S vaccine versus placebo. The receptor was isolated from a person aged 18-65 years who received the Ad26.COV2.S COVID-19 vaccine or a placebo. For the CDR3, the DNA is TGTGCCAGCAGCCAAGATTTGGGACAAAGAGCGGTAGAGACCCAGTACTTC. Translating gives CASSQDLGQRAVETQYF.